This T cell receptor (beta chain) was retrieved from a study of post-analysis software for immune sequencing data. Study overall: Secondary progressive, relapsing-remitting and progressive-relapsing multiple sclerosis were among the included disease courses.

Broader study findings: Five or six TRBV segments, including TRBV5-6, TRBV5-1 and TRBV20-1, were more frequent in patients than controls. Versus controls, multiple sclerosis patients showed significantly lower diversity (normalized Chao1). Pronounced co-clustering by F measure was evident among identically batched samples.

The TCR beta cDNA libraries contained unique molecular identifiers. T cells, roughly 1 to 10 million of them, yielded a few hundred thousand cDNA molecules. TCRdb itself ran the PCR reads through MiXCR, one entry per CDR3 protein. Of some 700,000 distinct CDR3 sequences in the sample, 55% to 60% were seen once. A note on this clonotype: The antigen is unknown.

The CDR3 sequence is 15 residues long. CDR1 is SGDLS, CDR2 YYNGEE, per germline. V was pared by 1 base and J by 1 base, with 12 bases between. Sequencing was performed on blood. This sequence originates from a girl aged 2-9 years with multiple sclerosis. V is TRBV9 and J is TRBJ2-7; D is ambiguous. Here the CDR3 DNA reads TGTGCCAGCAGCGTAATGGTAGGACCTTCCTACGAGCAGTACTTC. Its translation: CASSVMVGPSYEQYF.